Below, 24 T cell receptor beta chains from the same sample are listed, as sequenced in a study of regulatory T cells in long-lasting Graves disease. As for time point: newly diagnosed GD, antithyroid drugs for less than 3 months. RNA isolated from PBMCs was used to make the TCR library. Combining iRepertoire HTBI primers with Arm-PCR of CDR3 regions, the authors built TCR beta libraries. TCRdb analysed the multiplex PCR reads with MiXCR anew, one entry per CDR3 protein. This sample carries about 240,000 distinct CDR3 sequences, roughly a fifth of them seen once, and the ten largest clones take 14%. This material consisted of peripheral blood mononuclear cells (PBMCs), taken at new diagnosis, from a patient treated with antithyroid drugs. Every receptor here comes from a female donor with Graves disease.

The gene calls are TRBV19 and TRBJ1-5; possibly TRBD1 for D (6 bases). Germline V gene sequence: CDR1 LNHDA, CDR2 SQIVND (reference sequence). This CDR3 has 16 residues. Trimming took off 3 bases at V and 7 bases at J, with 19 bases between the two ends. CDR3 DNA sequence: TGTGCCAGTAGTATCTTTGGGGGGCAGACCAAACAGCCCCAGCATTTT. Translation: CASSIFGGQTKQPQHF.

This clonotype was observed a handful of times. V gene TRBV12-3 or TRBV12-4 combines with J gene TRBJ2-2, with 12 bases matching TRBD2. The CDR3 has 14 amino acids. The trim removed 6 bases at V and 6 bases at J, leaving 2 bases unmatched. As DNA, the CDR3 is TGTGCCAGCAGATCTAGCGGGAGGGCCGGGGAGCTGTTTTTT. Translation gives CASRSSGRAGELFF.

Only a few counts were recorded for this clonotype. The rearrangement joins TRBV9 to TRBJ1-5; 7 nucleotides align to TRBD1. Trimming at V came to 0 bases and at J to 9 bases, leaving 6 bases not matched to a gene. Germline loops: CDR1 SGDLS, CDR2 YYNGEE. This CDR3 spans 14 amino acids. CDR3 nucleotide sequence: TGTGCCAGCAGCGTAGGGGGACAGCGCCGGCCCCAGCATTTT. This gives the protein CASSVGGQRRPQHF.

The chain has TRBV5-5 and TRBJ2-1, with TRBD2 matching over 10 bases. The CDR3 length is 15 residues. V shed 0 bases, J shed 4 bases, and the junction held 1 base outside the gene matches. The germline V gene has CDR1 SGHKS and CDR2 YYEKEE (reference sequence). The CDR3 sequence is CASSLEREGYNEQFF. In nucleotides, the CDR3 is TGTGCCAGCAGCTTGGAGCGGGAGGGGTACAATGAGCAGTTCTTC.

This clonotype appeared many times. The gene calls are TRBV5-1 and TRBJ2-5, with D possibly TRBD2 on 6 matching bases. Looked up from germline, CDR1 is SGHRS and CDR2 is YFSETQ. There are 15 residues in the CDR3. The V end was cut by 0 bases, the J end by 5 bases, with 14 bases between. CDR3 sequence: CASSLGVGTEETQYF. CDR3 DNA sequence: TGCGCCAGCAGCTTGGGGGTAGGGACTGAGGAGACCCAGTACTTC.

The V gene is TRBV7-9, the J gene TRBJ1-2, with D possibly TRBD1 on 6 matching bases. Trimming stripped 6 bases from V and 1 base from J, with 15 bases between. This CDR3 comprises 15 residues. CDR1 SEHNR and CDR2 FQNEAQ come from the germline V gene (reference sequence). CDR3 bases: TGTGCCAGCAGTCGAACGACAGGATTTAACTATGGCTACACCTTC. This encodes CASSRTTGFNYGYTF.

There are a few counts of this clonotype. This sequence joins TRBV6-1 and TRBJ2-7; 7 bases match TRBD1. This CDR3 spans 14 amino acids. CDR1 and CDR2 from the germline V gene are MNHNS and SASEGT. The V segment lost 6 bases and the J segment 3 bases; nucleotides outside the gene matches: 8. CDR3 sequence: CASRSPGQNYEQYF. The CDR3 DNA reads TGTGCCAGCAGGTCCCCGGGACAGAACTACGAGCAGTACTTC.

The table lists this clonotype with many counts. An end of the junction differs from the germline gene, which may be a read error. The genes are TRBV20-1 and TRBJ2-4; 7 nucleotides line up with TRBD2. The length of the CDR3 is 8 residues. Germline-derived CDR1 and CDR2 are DFQATT and SNEGSKA (reference sequence). For the CDR3, the DNA is TGCAGTGCTGGGACTACTAACTTC. Translation gives CSAGTTNF.

The sample holds a few counts of this clonotype. CDR3 DNA sequence: TGTGCCAGCAGCTTTTTTAGTTCCCACAATGAGCAGTTCTTC. Encoded protein: CASSFFSSHNEQFF. This chain links TRBV7-9 with TRBJ2-1; D is ambiguous. CDR1 SEHNR and CDR2 FQNEAQ come from the germline V gene (reference sequence). The V gene lost 3 bases and the J gene lost 5 bases, with 11 bases spanning the gap. The CDR3 extends over 14 amino acids.

Points on this clonotype: A read error may explain this, as a much larger clone is one base away. CDR3 sequence (DNA): TGTGCCAGCTCAAAAACCGGGACTAGCGGGAGTAGGCACACAAATGAGCTGTTCTTC. It encodes CASSKTGTSGSRHTNELFF. V is TRBV18 and J is TRBJ2-1; TRBD2 aligns across 14 bases. The CDR3 sequence is 19 residues long. Germline V gene sequence: CDR1 KGHSH, CDR2 LQKENI. Looking up the rest from reference TRBV18 and TRBJ2-1 gives the full variable domain: NAGVMQNPRHLVRRRGQEARLRCSPMKGHSHVYWYRQLPEEGLKFMVYLQKENIIDESGMPKERFSAEFPKEGPSILRIQQVVRGDSAAYFCASSKTGTSGSRHTNELFFGPGTRLTVL.

As regards this clonotype: With a much larger clone just one base away, this may be a read error. This sequence joins TRBV6-2 or TRBV6-3 and TRBJ1-1; perhaps TRBD1 as D (5 bases). V was clipped by 4 bases and J by 10 bases, with 16 bases between them. The CDR3 totals 13 residues. Germline values: CDR1 MNHEY, CDR2 SVGEGT. This CDR3 is CASSCSRGGGAFF. The CDR3 DNA is TGTGCCAGCAGTTGCTCGAGGGGCGGAGGAGCTTTCTTT.

Ten or more counts support this clonotype. The J gene is TRBJ2-2, the V gene TRBV2, with D possibly TRBD1 on 6 matching bases. CDR3 length: 15 amino acids. Trimming stripped 7 bases from V and 4 bases from J, with 16 bases between. Germline V gene sequence: CDR1 SNHLY, CDR2 FYNNEI. The CDR3 sequence: CASMRRQGSTGELFF. In DNA form, the CDR3 reads TGTGCCAGCATGCGGAGGCAGGGGAGCACCGGGGAGCTGTTTTTT.

This clonotype came up a few times. This sequence may be a read error, since a much larger clone differs from it by one base. The rearrangement links TRBV28 to TRBJ1-2; perhaps TRBD1 as D (5 bases). The CDR3 totals 13 residues. Trimming took off 7 bases at V and 4 bases at J, with 13 bases between the two ends. From germline, CDR1 is MDHEN and CDR2 SYDVKM. In nucleotides, the CDR3 is TGTGCCAGCAAGATCGACAGTAGCTATGGCTACACCTTC. This gives the protein CASKIDSSYGYTF.

This clonotype was seen many times. The J gene is TRBJ2-6, the V gene TRBV7-9, with D possibly matching TRBD2 (5 bases). The CDR3 sequence is 16 residues long. V was cut by 2 bases and J by 5 bases, with 13 bases left in between. The germline gives CDR1 SEHNR, CDR2 FQNEAQ (reference sequence). CDR3 coding DNA: TGTGCCAGCAGCTTAATCCGGGGTCTTAGGGCCAACGTCCTGACTTTC. Amino acids: CASSLIRGLRANVLTF.

This clonotype was observed many times. The CDR3 DNA sequence: TGTGCCAGCAAACGGAACTCGAACACCGGGGAGCTGTTTTTT. Translation gives CASKRNSNTGELFF. This rearrangement joins TRBV6-1 to TRBJ2-2; D remains ambiguous. Germline V lookup: CDR1 MNHNS, CDR2 SASEGT. The CDR3 is 14 amino acids. The V end was cut by 7 bases, the J end by 0 bases, with 9 bases between.

This clonotype was observed at least ten times. V and J are TRBV19 and TRBJ2-1; 12 nucleotides align to TRBD1. Germline V gene data show CDR1 as LNHDA and CDR2 as SQIVND (reference sequence). V was pared by 4 bases and J by 8 bases, with 6 bases of the junction left unmatched. This CDR3 region has 15 residues. In DNA form, the CDR3 reads TGTGCCAGTAGTAAACCGGGACAGGGGGCCTATGAGCAGTTCTTC. It specifies CASSKPGQGAYEQFF.

In regard to this clonotype: A much larger clonotype is one base distant, so this may be a read error. This rearrangement joins TRBV14 to TRBJ2-3; 10 nucleotides line up with TRBD1. Trimming cost V 5 bases and J 4 bases; bases outside gene matches: 6. Per germline, CDR1 SGHDN and CDR2 FVKESK. The CDR3 is 15 amino acids. The CDR3 region has the DNA TGTGCCAGCAGCGGGGACAGGGGCAGAGCAGATACGCAGTATTTT. Encoded protein: CASSGDRGRADTQYF.

This clonotype was found many times. The V call is TRBV20-1, the J call TRBJ2-3; D is perhaps TRBD1 or TRBD2 (7 bases each). There are 14 residues in the CDR3. Germline V CDR1 and CDR2: DFQATT, SNEGSKA (reference sequence). Deletions cut 3 bases from V and 3 bases from J, with 13 bases between. For the CDR3, the DNA is TGCAGTGCTAGTCGGCAGGGGGGGACAGATACGCAGTATTTT. Its translation is CSASRQGGTDTQYF.

V gene TRBV28 combines with J gene TRBJ1-5; D gene unclear. Trimming cost V 8 bases and J 3 bases, with 11 bases left between them. CDR1 and CDR2 (germline): MDHEN, SYDVKM. CDR3 size: 13 residues. The CDR3 DNA reads as TGTGCCAGCGCGCGGATAATCAATCAGCCCCAGCATTTT. Its translation is CASARIINQPQHF.

This clonotype was seen at least ten times. The rearrangement links TRBV30 to TRBJ2-5; a weak D match, TRBD2 (7 bases). Germline-derived CDR1 and CDR2 are GTSNPN and SVGIG (reference sequence). The CDR3 sequence is 14 residues long. Trimming removed 0 bases from V and 4 bases from J, with 12 bases in between. The CDR3 DNA is TGTGCCTGGAGTGTAAAAGGGGGGGGAGAGACCCAGTACTTC. It encodes CAWSVKGGGETQYF.

Remarks on this clonotype: This may arise from a read error, as a much more abundant clone is one base away. J is TRBJ2-1 and V is TRBV20-1, with 9 bases fitting TRBD2. The V gene's germline CDR1 is DFQATT and CDR2 SNEGSKA (reference sequence). The CDR3 runs 15 residues. V dropped 0 bases and J dropped 7; count of bases not matched to a gene: 7. CDR3 amino acids: CSARDKGLAMNEQFF. As DNA, the CDR3 is TGCAGTGCTAGAGACAAGGGACTAGCCATGAATGAGCAGTTCTTC.

In its sample, this clonotype was seen a few times. The genes are TRBV6-1 and TRBJ2-7; 8 bases map to TRBD1. The CDR3 contains 15 residues. From germline, CDR1 is MNHNS and CDR2 SASEGT. Trimming removed 5 bases from V and 2 bases from J; junction bases left unmatched: 8. The CDR3 coding sequence is TGTGCCAGCAGTAGTAGGGGGACAGGAGCCTACGAGCAGTACTTC. It is translated as CASSSRGTGAYEQYF.

This clonotype was recorded at least ten times. The rearrangement uses TRBV6-1 and TRBJ1-5, with D perhaps matching TRBD1 (5 bases). Deletions cut 1 base from V and 5 bases from J, with 12 bases between. Germline V lookup: CDR1 MNHNS, CDR2 SASEGT. CDR3 length: 15 amino acids. The chain's CDR3 is CASSEVEGSDQPQHF. In DNA form, the CDR3 reads TGTGCCAGCAGTGAAGTCGAGGGGTCGGATCAGCCCCAGCATTTT.

This clonotype was seen repeatedly, ten times or more. V is TRBV19 and J is TRBJ1-5, with unresolved D. The CDR3 is 15 residues long. V was cut by 4 bases and J by 0 bases, with 10 bases left in between. Germline V gene data show CDR1 as LNHDA and CDR2 as SQIVND (reference sequence). In DNA form, the CDR3 reads TGTGCCAGTAGTAAGGACGGTTATAGCAATCAGCCCCAGCATTTT. Translation: CASSKDGYSNQPQHF.